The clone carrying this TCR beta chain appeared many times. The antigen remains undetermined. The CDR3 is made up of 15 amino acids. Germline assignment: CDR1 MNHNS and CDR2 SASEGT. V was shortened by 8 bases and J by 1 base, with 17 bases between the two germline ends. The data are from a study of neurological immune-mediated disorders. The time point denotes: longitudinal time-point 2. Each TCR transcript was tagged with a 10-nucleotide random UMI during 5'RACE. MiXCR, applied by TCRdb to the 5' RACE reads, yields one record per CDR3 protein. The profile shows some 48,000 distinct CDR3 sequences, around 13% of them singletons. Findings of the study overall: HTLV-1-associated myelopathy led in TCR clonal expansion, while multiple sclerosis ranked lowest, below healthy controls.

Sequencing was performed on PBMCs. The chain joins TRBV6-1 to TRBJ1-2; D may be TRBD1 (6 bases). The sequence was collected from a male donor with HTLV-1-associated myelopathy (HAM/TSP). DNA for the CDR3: TGTGCCAGCGGAAAGGGGGACGGGAATAACTATGGCTACACCTTC. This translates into CASGKGDGNNYGYTF.